The rows below give T cell receptor beta chains drawn from one sample of a study of tumor-infiltrating lymphocytes in localized non-small cell lung cancer. Produced via immunoSEQ multiplex PCR; TCRdb's table is partial and in-frame only. The sample holds about 23,000 clones, just under 70% seen once. Input material: lung tumor tissue. These receptors all come from a human donor with non-small cell lung cancer. CDR3s include the opening cysteine and the closing phenylalanine or tryptophan. The order of the fields is CDR3 DNA, CDR3 protein, V gene, clone size, J gene, D gene. A D gene is named only where the DNA matches it firmly. Expanded clones get a size class; other rows say once, few or many, or leave the size out.

TGTGCCAGTAGTATCTGGGCAGGGCTGAACACCGGGGAGCTGTTTTTT CASSIWAGLNTGELFF TRBV19 - TRBJ2-2 -
TGTGCCTGGAGTGTAGGAACAGTGAACACTGAAGCTTTCTTT CAWSVGTVNTEAFF TRBV30 - TRBJ1-1 -
TGTGCCAGCAGCTCGACCAGCGGGGGGCTACGAGGCTATGGCTACACCTTC CASSSTSGGLRGYGYTF TRBV7-9 few TRBJ1-2 -
TGTGCCACCCGTTTGTACGGTGAAGCTTTCTTT CATRLYGEAFF TRBV6-5 - TRBJ1-1 -
TGTGCCTCTTCGTGGGGACCCCGCGAGACCCAGTACTTC CASSWGPRETQYF TRBV27 - TRBJ2-5 -
TGTGCCAGCAGCCCATGGTACGGGCTAGGTGCCGACGAGCAGTACTTC CASSPWYGLGADEQYF TRBV5-6 - TRBJ2-7 -
TGCAGTGCTAGCAACCCGGACACCATATATTTT CSASNPDTIYF TRBV20-1 - TRBJ1-3 -
TGTGCCAGCTCCGGGACAGGGATGTACGAGCAGTACTTC CASSGTGMYEQYF TRBV18 once TRBJ2-7 TRBD1
TGTGCCTGGATCTCTGAGGCCTACTATGGCTACACCTTC CAWISEAYYGYTF TRBV30 few TRBJ1-2 -
TGTGCCAGCAGTAATCAGGGAGGGGGCAATCAGCCCCAGCATTTT CASSNQGGGNQPQHF TRBV6-6 - TRBJ1-5 -
TGTGCCAGCAGCTTCCCGGGCCTAAACTCCTACGAGCAGTACTTC CASSFPGLNSYEQYF TRBV7-9 - TRBJ2-7 -
TGTGCCAGCACCCGGACAGGCGACTCCTACGAGCAGTACTTC CASTRTGDSYEQYF TRBV28 - TRBJ2-7 TRBD1
TGTGCCAGCACAGGGCTCGGGGGTGAGCAGTACTTC CASTGLGGEQYF TRBV28 many TRBJ2-7 -
TGTGCCACCAGCAGAGTCTTGGGGTTGAACACCGGGGAGCTGTTTTTT CATSRVLGLNTGELFF TRBV15 - TRBJ2-2 -
TGTGCCAGCAGTCCTCAGGGGACCGACTCTGGAAACACCATATATTTT CASSPQGTDSGNTIYF TRBV28 - TRBJ1-3 -
TGTGCCAGCAGTAGAATGGGAGGCACAGATACGCAGTATTTT CASSRMGGTDTQYF TRBV7-9 - TRBJ2-3 -
TGTGCCAGCAGTCCACCGGACAGGCCCTACGAGCAGTACTTC CASSPPDRPYEQYF TRBV27 - TRBJ2-7 TRBD1
TGCGCCAGCAGCTGGTGGGTGGGGAGGGATGAGCAGTTCTTC CASSWWVGRDEQFF TRBV5-1 few TRBJ2-1 TRBD2
TGTGCCAGTAGTATCAGGACTAGCGGTAGGAATGAGCAGTTCTTC CASSIRTSGRNEQFF TRBV19 - TRBJ2-1 TRBD2
TGTGCCATCAGTCGGGAGGGTGGGGATACGCAGTATTTT CAISREGGDTQYF TRBV10-3 - TRBJ2-3 TRBD2
TGTGCCAGCAGCCCCCGAGCGGGAGGGCCGTACGAGCAGTACTTC CASSPRAGGPYEQYF TRBV7-2 - TRBJ2-7 TRBD2
TGTGCCAGCTCACTTACGCGACCCTCAAAAATCCAAGAGACCCAGTACTTC CASSLTRPSKIQETQYF TRBV18 - TRBJ2-5 -
TGTGCCAGCAGCTTAAATCCTTCCCTAGCGGGAGGAGATACGCAGTATTTT CASSLNPSLAGGDTQYF TRBV7-2 - TRBJ2-3 TRBD2
TGCAGCGTTGGAAAAGAAAGGGAGCAGTACTTC CSVGKEREQYF TRBV29-1 - TRBJ2-7 -
TGCGCCAGCAGCTTGGAGGAAGCGGGAGGGAACGAGCAGTACTTC CASSLEEAGGNEQYF TRBV5-1 - TRBJ2-7 TRBD2
TGTGCCAGCAGTCTTAGGACAGGGGTTATCTATGGCTACACCTTC CASSLRTGVIYGYTF TRBV2 - TRBJ1-2 TRBD1
TGTGCCAGCAGCTTAATCGACCAGCAAGGGGCCAACGTCCTGACTTTC CASSLIDQQGANVLTF TRBV7-9 - TRBJ2-6 -
TGTGCCAGCGAGGGGGGCGGGGGCAGCAATCAGCCCCAGCATTTT CASEGGGGSNQPQHF TRBV6-5 - TRBJ1-5 -
TGTGCCAGCAGCTTGGGGTGGAATGAGCAGTTCTTC CASSLGWNEQFF TRBV7-9 medium-sized TRBJ2-1 -
TGTGCCACCAGCAGAGAGGGGGGAGAGACAGGGGAGCTGTTTTTT CATSREGGETGELFF TRBV15 few TRBJ2-2 -
TGTGCCATCAGTCCTACCCTTTGGAATGAGCAGTTCTTC CAISPTLWNEQFF TRBV10-3 - TRBJ2-1 -
TGCGCCAGCAGCCAAGATCCATCCGGGACAGGGGGAGGCGGAAAACTGTTTTTT CASSQDPSGTGGGGKLFF TRBV4-3 - TRBJ1-4 TRBD1
TGTGCCTGGAGTGGGGGATACATGAACACTGAAGCTTTCTTT CAWSGGYMNTEAFF TRBV30 medium-sized TRBJ1-1 -
TGTGCCAGCAGCTTAGGGTACTACGAGCAGTACTTC CASSLGYYEQYF TRBV7-2 - TRBJ2-7 -
TGTGCCAGCAGCCCAACAGGGGGCGGAAACTACAATGAGCAGTTCTTC CASSPTGGGNYNEQFF TRBV7-6 few TRBJ2-1 TRBD1
TGCAGCGCAGGGGCAGATGGCAATCAGCCCCAGCATTTT CSAGADGNQPQHF TRBV29-1 - TRBJ1-5 -
TGTGCCAGCTCACCTGCGGCTGCTGGAGCTGGGGCCAACGTCCTGACTTTC CASSPAAAGAGANVLTF TRBV18 - TRBJ2-6 -
TGTGCCAGCAGCTTAACCGCCTGGCTGAGAGGTGAGCAGTTCTTC CASSLTAWLRGEQFF TRBV5-6 - TRBJ2-1 -
TGTGCCAGTAGTACCCCTTCTAGGAGCGGGAGAGGGACCGGGGAGCTGTTTTTT CASSTPSRSGRGTGELFF TRBV19 - TRBJ2-2 TRBD2
TGCGCCAGCTGGGGGGCGGGCGAGCAGTACTTC CASWGAGEQYF TRBV5-1 - TRBJ2-7 -
TGTGCCAGCAGTGGGGGAGGGTACACTGAAGCTTTCTTT CASSGGGYTEAFF TRBV6-5 - TRBJ1-1 -
TGTGCCAGCACCCCAGGGGGTAGCAATCAGCCCCAGCATTTT CASTPGGSNQPQHF TRBV6-6 - TRBJ1-5 TRBD1
TGTGCCAGCAGCTCGGGACTAGCAACCGGGGAGCTGTTTTTT CASSSGLATGELFF TRBV7-3 medium-sized TRBJ2-2 TRBD2
TGTGCCAGCAGCGTAGGGCCTGGGGGTGTTCTCTCTGGAAACACCATATATTTT CASSVGPGGVLSGNTIYF TRBV9 few TRBJ1-3 -
TGTGCCAGCAGCTTCCTACTAGCGGGAGGTCTCTCAGATACGCAGTATTTT CASSFLLAGGLSDTQYF TRBV5-4 - TRBJ2-3 TRBD2
TGCGCCAGCAGCACGGGACTAGCGGGAGGGAACGAGCAGTACTTC CASSTGLAGGNEQYF TRBV5-1 - TRBJ2-7 TRBD2
TGTGCTAGTGGTTCACGTGGGGGGACTGAAGCTTTCTTT CASGSRGGTEAFF TRBV12-5 - TRBJ1-1 -
TGTGCCAGCAGTTTGAGCGGGCCCAATCAGCCCCAGCATTTT CASSLSGPNQPQHF TRBV28 few TRBJ1-5 -
TGTGCCAGCAGCTTACCCACCGCAGATACGCAGTATTTT CASSLPTADTQYF TRBV7-6 - TRBJ2-3 -
TGTGCCTGGAGTGTCTTTGGGGGCAATCAGCCCCAGCATTTT CAWSVFGGNQPQHF TRBV30 - TRBJ1-5 -
TGTGCCAGCAGCCCCCGGGGGAACACTGAAGCTTTCTTT CASSPRGNTEAFF TRBV6-1 few TRBJ1-1 -
TGTGCCAGCAGCTTTAGTCGAGAGACCCAGTACTTC CASSFSRETQYF TRBV7-2 - TRBJ2-5 -
TGTGCCAGCAGCCGACCGGGGCCCCGGGGTGACATTCAGTACTTC CASSRPGPRGDIQYF TRBV7-2 - TRBJ2-4 -
TGCGCCAGCAGCTTTACCAGGGCCGAAGAGACCCAGTACTTC CASSFTRAEETQYF TRBV5-1 few TRBJ2-5 -